This TCR beta chain was captured by sequencing in a study of regulatory T cells in long-lasting Graves disease. About the study: Graves' patients diagnosed newly had used antithyroid drugs under 3 months. Study-wide points: Persistent disease preferred TRBV28, TRBJ1-2 and TRBJ2-5.

Described time point: newly diagnosed GD, antithyroid drugs for less than 3 months. Preparation of the TCR library used RNA extracted from PBMCs. In this sample, this clonotype turned up a few times. Its antigen is still unknown. V dropped 0 bases and J dropped 8 bases, with 11 bases sitting between them. CDR3 length equals 14 residues. The germline V gene has CDR1 SGHKS and CDR2 YYEKEE (reference sequence). iRepertoire HTBI primers and Arm-PCR of CDR3 regions built TCR beta libraries. TCRdb redid the calling of the multiplex PCR reads with MiXCR, one entry per CDR3 protein. The data show a few hundred thousand distinct CDR3 sequences, less than 15% seen once. A further study also used this sample, focusing on T cells in Graves' hyperthyroidism and ophthalmopathy. That source reports: Patients aged 18 to 65 had newly diagnosed hyperthyroidism that had lasted under 2 months.

The origin of this receptor is a woman in her forties or fifties with Graves disease. The sequencing here drew on peripheral blood mononuclear cells (PBMCs), taken at new diagnosis, from a patient treated with antithyroid drugs. V and J are TRBV5-5 and TRBJ1-4; D not resolved. The CDR3 region has the DNA TGTGCCAGCAGCTTGGATGTGACGTTCGAAAAACTGTTTTTT. It translates to CASSLDVTFEKLFF.